Below, one T cell receptor (beta chain) is given with its context. The CDR3 sequence is 14 residues long. CDR1 and CDR2 (germline): LGHDT, YNNKEL (reference sequence). The J segment lost 2 bases and the V segment lost 4 bases, leaving 4 bases of the junction unmatched. The sample originates from a study of control samples from healthy donors and cancer patients. Sequencing used immunoSEQ multiplex PCR; TCRdb keeps in-frame clones, though not all of them. The repertoire includes about 110,000 clones, 80% to 90% of them detected once, and approximately 16% sits in the top ten. The chain employs TRBV3-1 (or the pseudogene TRBV3-2) and TRBJ1-1; 7 positions agree with TRBD1. Input material: blood. This receptor was obtained from a woman between 50 and 59 years old in good health. The CDR3 coding sequence is TGTGCCAGCAGCCGAGGGGGCCCCAACACTGAAGCTTTCTTT. Translating it yields CASSRGGPNTEAFF.